These 10 T cell receptor beta chains were all obtained from the same sample, sequenced in a study of neurological immune-mediated disorders. MiXCR was run by TCRdb on the 5' RACE reads, yielding one entry per CDR3 protein. The sample holds some 57,000 distinct CDR3 sequences, roughly 3.5% seen once. What was sequenced was PBMCs. These receptor sequences come from a woman between 55 and 75 years old with multiple sclerosis.

This clonotype was seen many times. The J gene is TRBJ2-7, the V gene TRBV5-5; 7 bases match TRBD2. Unmatched junction bases numbered 14, after V lost 4 bases and J lost 4 bases. The CDR3 sequence is 16 residues long. Germline V gene data show CDR1 as SGHKS and CDR2 as YYEKEE (reference sequence). CDR3 in amino acids: CASSPGGSQSAYEQYF. DNA of the CDR3: TGTGCCAGCAGCCCGGGCGGGAGTCAGTCGGCTTACGAGCAGTACTTC. The full variable domain, in which reference TRBV5-5 and TRBJ2-7 provide the parts outside the CDR3, is DAGVTQSPTHLIKTRGQQVTLRCSPISGHKSVSWYQQVLGQGPQFIFQYYEKEERGRGNFPDRFSARQFPNYSSELNVNALLLGDSALYLCASSPGGSQSAYEQYFGPGTRLTVT.

This clonotype has at least ten counts. The chain is built from TRBV20-1 and TRBJ2-7; unclear D gene. The germline V gene encodes CDR1 DFQATT and CDR2 SNEGSKA (reference sequence). Trimming stripped 7 bases from V and 5 bases from J, with 12 bases between. The CDR3 is made up of 11 amino acids. CDR3 coding DNA: TGCAGTGTCGGGTACGGAAACGAGCAGTACTTC. The encoded protein is CSVGYGNEQYF.

This clonotype was found many times. V usage is TRBV29-1 and J usage is TRBJ1-1; 10 bases are a match to TRBD1. Germline lookup yields CDR1 SQVTM and CDR2 ANQGSEA. The CDR3 runs 15 residues. V lost 3 bases, J lost 11 bases, and 15 bases stayed unmatched. The CDR3 nucleotides are TGCAGCGTTGAGTTACTCTCCGGGACAGGGGATAAGGCTTTCTTT. The encoded protein is CSVELLSGTGDKAFF. The full variable domain, in which reference TRBV29-1 and TRBJ1-1 provide the parts outside the CDR3, is SAVISQKPSRDICQRGTSLTIQCQVDSQVTMMFWYRQQPGQSLTLIATANQGSEATYESGFVIDKFPISRPNLTFSTLTVSNMSPEDSSIYLCSVELLSGTGDKAFFGQGTRLTVV.

This clonotype was counted ten times or more. The chain uses TRBV20-1 and TRBJ2-1; 12 bases agree with TRBD2. Germline-derived CDR1 and CDR2 are DFQATT and SNEGSKA (reference sequence). CDR3 size: 16 residues. Trimming at V came to 4 bases and at J to 1 base, leaving 5 bases not matched to a gene. This chain's CDR3 is CSATLAGGSSYNEQFF. CDR3 in DNA: TGCAGTGCTACTCTAGCGGGGGGGTCTTCCTACAATGAGCAGTTCTTC.

This clonotype was seen repeatedly, ten times or more. The chain links TRBV18 to TRBJ1-2; D gene uncertain. This CDR3 region has 11 residues. Germline V gene data show CDR1 as KGHSH and CDR2 as LQKENI. V shed 2 bases and J shed 5 bases, with 3 bases lying between them. Here the CDR3 DNA reads TGTGCCAGCTCACCAGCTTATGGCTACACCTTC. This sequence encodes CASSPAYGYTF. Supplemented by reference TRBV18 and TRBJ1-2, the full variable domain reads NAGVMQNPRHLVRRRGQEARLRCSPMKGHSHVYWYRQLPEEGLKFMVYLQKENIIDESGMPKERFSAEFPKEGPSILRIQQVVRGDSAAYFCASSPAYGYTFGSGTRLTVV.

This clonotype was counted ten times or more. The rearrangement joins TRBV20-1 to TRBJ1-5; weak D call: TRBD1 (5 bases). The CDR3 has 14 amino acids. V lost 3 bases and J lost 0, with 9 bases in between. Germline loops: CDR1 DFQATT, CDR2 SNEGSKA (reference sequence). CDR3 nucleotides: TGCAGTGCTAGGCAGGGCTATAGCAATCAGCCCCAGCATTTT. This codes for CSARQGYSNQPQHF.

This clonotype has a count of ten or more. This chain uses TRBV20-1 with TRBJ2-5, with 9 positions matching TRBD2. V lost 8 bases to trimming and J lost 0 bases; unmatched junction nucleotides: 7. The CDR3 sequence is 14 residues long. Germline V lookup: CDR1 DFQATT, CDR2 SNEGSKA (reference sequence). The CDR3 region has the DNA TGCAGTTTCGAAGCGGGGGGCAACCAAGAGACCCAGTACTTC. Protein product: CSFEAGGNQETQYF.

This clonotype was detected many times. The chain joins TRBV20-1 to TRBJ2-1; the D gene is possibly TRBD2 (6 bases). Germline CDR1 reads DFQATT; CDR2 reads SNEGSKA (reference sequence). CDR3 length: 16 amino acids. Trimming took off 5 bases at V and 2 bases at J, with 19 bases between the two ends. The CDR3 DNA reads TGCAGTGCTTTTGCTTTTATAGCGGATACCTACAATGAGCAGTTCTTC. Translating gives CSAFAFIADTYNEQFF.

This clonotype was seen at least ten times. J is TRBJ1-5 and V is TRBV20-1; D possibly corresponds to TRBD1 (5 bases). This CDR3 spans 16 amino acids. The V end was cut by 3 bases, the J end by 7 bases, with 22 bases between. Germline V CDR1 and CDR2: DFQATT, SNEGSKA (reference sequence). CDR3 loop: CSARGRKQRIYQPQHF. In DNA form, the CDR3 reads TGCAGTGCTAGGGGACGGAAGCAGAGGATTTACCAGCCCCAGCATTTT.

This clonotype appeared many times. The rearrangement links TRBV29-1 to TRBJ2-2, with 9 nucleotides matching TRBD2. Germline V lookup: CDR1 SQVTM, CDR2 ANQGSEA. J lost 7 bases, V lost 5 bases, and 5 bases had no gene match. This CDR3 has 13 residues. In nucleotides, the CDR3 is TGCAGCGTTAGAGCGGGAGGTGGCGGGGAGCTGTTTTTT. It yields the protein CSVRAGGGGELFF.